These T cell receptor beta chains were read from a single sample in a study of OX40 agonist ivuxolimab in advanced cancers. Generated by immunoSEQ multiplex PCR, the TCRdb table keeps only in-frame clones and is missing some. The sample lists roughly 22,000 clones; 70% to 90% were seen once. Source: CD4+ or CD8+ T cells sorted from blood, taken in a trial of the OX40 agonist ivuxolimab. The origin of the receptors is an adult with an advanced solid tumor such as melanoma, head and neck, liver or kidney cancer. The CDR3 runs from the conserved cysteine through the conserved F or W. The order of the fields is CDR3 length, clone size, D gene, J gene, V gene, CDR3 DNA, CDR3 protein. D genes are given only for firm matches. Clone size is given for some rows only: seen once, a few or many times, or a class if the clone is expanded.

CDR3 length: 14; clone size: once; D gene: .; J gene: TRBJ2-7; V gene: TRBV4-2; CDR3 DNA: TGTGCCAGCAGCCAAGCGGCTCTGGTGGGCGAGCAGTACTTC; CDR3 protein: CASSQAALVGEQYF
CDR3 length: 13; clone size: .; D gene: .; J gene: TRBJ1-5; V gene: TRBV21-1; CDR3 DNA: TGTGCCAGCCGTCGGTGGGGAAATCAGCCCCAGCATTTT; CDR3 protein: CASRRWGNQPQHF
CDR3 length: 15; clone size: .; D gene: TRBD1; J gene: TRBJ1-1; V gene: TRBV11-1; CDR3 DNA: TGTGCCAGCAGCTTAAGGCAGGGGGGGATTACTGAAGCTTTCTTT; CDR3 protein: CASSLRQGGITEAFF
CDR3 length: 14; clone size: .; D gene: .; J gene: TRBJ2-7; V gene: TRBV6-5; CDR3 DNA: TGTGCCAGCAGTTACGACCCTAGGGGTCTCGAGCAGTACTTC; CDR3 protein: CASSYDPRGLEQYF
CDR3 length: 15; clone size: .; D gene: .; J gene: TRBJ2-3; V gene: TRBV19; CDR3 DNA: TGTGCCAGTAGTATATGGGGGGCCCCCACAGATACGCAGTATTTT; CDR3 protein: CASSIWGAPTDTQYF
CDR3 length: 15; clone size: .; D gene: .; J gene: TRBJ1-5; V gene: TRBV5-6; CDR3 DNA: TGTGCCAGCAGCTCCGCCCTAATGAGCAATCAGCCCCAGCATTTT; CDR3 protein: CASSSALMSNQPQHF
CDR3 length: 14; clone size: .; D gene: .; J gene: TRBJ1-2; V gene: TRBV9; CDR3 DNA: TGTGCCAGCAGCGTAGGGGGAAATGGCTATGGCTACACCTTC; CDR3 protein: CASSVGGNGYGYTF
CDR3 length: 11; clone size: medium-sized; D gene: .; J gene: TRBJ2-2; V gene: TRBV19; CDR3 DNA: TGTGCCAGTAGCTCTACCGGGGAGCTGTTTTTT; CDR3 protein: CASSSTGELFF
CDR3 length: 12; clone size: .; D gene: .; J gene: TRBJ1-2; V gene: TRBV6-5; CDR3 DNA: TGTGCCAGCGGGGAAGCTAACTATGGCTACACCTTC; CDR3 protein: CASGEANYGYTF
CDR3 length: 14; clone size: .; D gene: .; J gene: TRBJ2-3; V gene: TRBV11-2; CDR3 DNA: TGTGCCAGCAGCTTTAGACCCGACACAGATACGCAGTATTTT; CDR3 protein: CASSFRPDTDTQYF
CDR3 length: 13; clone size: .; D gene: TRBD2; J gene: TRBJ2-7; V gene: TRBV27; CDR3 DNA: TGTGCCAGCAGCCTAGCGGTTACCTACGAGCAGTACTTC; CDR3 protein: CASSLAVTYEQYF
CDR3 length: 14; clone size: .; D gene: TRBD1; J gene: TRBJ1-1; V gene: TRBV4-1; CDR3 DNA: TGCGCCAGCAGCCACCAACAGGGGACTACGGAAGCTTTCTTT; CDR3 protein: CASSHQQGTTEAFF
CDR3 length: 16; clone size: medium-sized; D gene: TRBD2; J gene: TRBJ2-7; V gene: TRBV7-6; CDR3 DNA: TGTGCCAGCAGTTCCCCCCCTAGCGGGAGCCCCTACGAGCAGTACTTC; CDR3 protein: CASSSPPSGSPYEQYF
CDR3 length: 17; clone size: medium-sized; D gene: .; J gene: TRBJ2-1; V gene: TRBV21-1; CDR3 DNA: TGTGCCAGCAGCAAGTCTAAGCGGGAGGGCCCCTGGGGTGAGCAGTTCTTC; CDR3 protein: CASSKSKREGPWGEQFF
CDR3 length: 17; clone size: .; D gene: TRBD1; J gene: TRBJ2-1; V gene: TRBV11-2; CDR3 DNA: TGTGCCAGCAGCTTAGTCTGGTCGGGACAGACCTACAATGAGCAGTTCTTC; CDR3 protein: CASSLVWSGQTYNEQFF
CDR3 length: 15; clone size: .; D gene: TRBD1; J gene: TRBJ1-1; V gene: TRBV5-4; CDR3 DNA: TGTGCCAGCACCAACGTGGGACAGAAGGAGACTGAAGCTTTCTTT; CDR3 protein: CASTNVGQKETEAFF
CDR3 length: 14; clone size: .; D gene: .; J gene: TRBJ1-1; V gene: TRBV4-1; CDR3 DNA: TGCGCCAGCAGACCCCTCGCAGGGGACACTGAAGCTTTCTTT; CDR3 protein: CASRPLAGDTEAFF
CDR3 length: 12; clone size: .; D gene: .; J gene: TRBJ2-1; V gene: TRBV9; CDR3 DNA: TGTGCCAGCAGCCCTAATGGCAATGAGCAGTTCTTC; CDR3 protein: CASSPNGNEQFF
CDR3 length: 13; clone size: many; D gene: .; J gene: TRBJ2-1; V gene: TRBV4-3; CDR3 DNA: TGCGCCAGCAGCCAAAACTCCTACAATGAGCAGTTCTTC; CDR3 protein: CASSQNSYNEQFF
CDR3 length: 15; clone size: .; D gene: .; J gene: TRBJ1-1; V gene: TRBV6-5; CDR3 DNA: TGTGCCAGCAGTTACTCCTCGTGGGGGAACACTGAAGCTTTCTTT; CDR3 protein: CASSYSSWGNTEAFF
CDR3 length: 16; clone size: .; D gene: TRBD2; J gene: TRBJ2-3; V gene: TRBV27; CDR3 DNA: TGTGCCAGCAGTCCCACTTACGCGGGGGGCACAGATACGCAGTATTTT; CDR3 protein: CASSPTYAGGTDTQYF
CDR3 length: 17; clone size: .; D gene: .; J gene: TRBJ1-3; V gene: TRBV5-1; CDR3 DNA: TGCGCCAGCAGCCCCTCCCTGGGGGGAACCTCTGGAAACACCATATATTTT; CDR3 protein: CASSPSLGGTSGNTIYF
CDR3 length: 17; clone size: .; D gene: TRBD2; J gene: TRBJ2-1; V gene: TRBV7-7; CDR3 DNA: TGTGCTAGCAGCTTAGCCCCGTCTAGCGGCATTTTCAATGAGCAGTTCTTC; CDR3 protein: CASSLAPSSGIFNEQFF
CDR3 length: 15; clone size: .; D gene: TRBD1; J gene: TRBJ2-7; V gene: TRBV9; CDR3 DNA: TGTGCCAGCAGTGCGGGGACAGGGAACTCCTACGAGCAGTACTTC; CDR3 protein: CASSAGTGNSYEQYF
CDR3 length: 17; clone size: few; D gene: TRBD2; J gene: TRBJ2-1; V gene: TRBV28; CDR3 DNA: TGTGCCAGCAGTTCTATTGGGACTAGCGGGAGGGCCGAACGATGGTTCTTC; CDR3 protein: CASSSIGTSGRAERWFF
CDR3 length: 17; clone size: .; D gene: .; J gene: TRBJ2-3; V gene: TRBV27; CDR3 DNA: TGTGCCAGCAGTTTATTAAACTTGGGCGGGTTCACAGATACGCAGTATTTT; CDR3 protein: CASSLLNLGGFTDTQYF
CDR3 length: 15; clone size: .; D gene: .; J gene: TRBJ1-2; V gene: TRBV6-5; CDR3 DNA: TGTGCCAGCAGTTACGACGTCCTACTAGGCCATGGCTACACCTTC; CDR3 protein: CASSYDVLLGHGYTF
CDR3 length: 12; clone size: .; D gene: .; J gene: TRBJ2-7; V gene: TRBV28; CDR3 DNA: TGTGCCAGCAGCCAGCCCGGGACGTTGGGTTACTTC; CDR3 protein: CASSQPGTLGYF
CDR3 length: 16; clone size: .; D gene: TRBD1; J gene: TRBJ1-5; V gene: TRBV13; CDR3 DNA: TGTGCCAGCAGCTTCGGGGCAGGGGGGAACAATCAGCCCCAGCATTTT; CDR3 protein: CASSFGAGGNNQPQHF
CDR3 length: 11; clone size: .; D gene: .; J gene: TRBJ2-2; V gene: TRBV6-1; CDR3 DNA: TGTGCCAGCAGCCTTACCGGGGAGCTGTTTTTT; CDR3 protein: CASSLTGELFF
CDR3 length: 15; clone size: .; D gene: TRBD1; J gene: TRBJ2-5; V gene: TRBV7-3; CDR3 DNA: TGTGCCAGCAGCAGACAGGGGGGGAACCAAGAGACCCAGTACTTC; CDR3 protein: CASSRQGGNQETQYF
CDR3 length: 13; clone size: few; D gene: .; J gene: TRBJ1-1; V gene: TRBV30; CDR3 DNA: TGTGCCTGGAGTGTGCCAGGGCGGTTGGAAGCTTTCTTT; CDR3 protein: CAWSVPGRLEAFF
CDR3 length: 15; clone size: .; D gene: .; J gene: TRBJ2-7; V gene: TRBV11-2; CDR3 DNA: TGTGCCAGCAGCTTAGATCGACTCTTCTCCTACGAGCAGTACTTC; CDR3 protein: CASSLDRLFSYEQYF
CDR3 length: 16; clone size: .; D gene: .; J gene: TRBJ1-1; V gene: TRBV19; CDR3 DNA: TGTGCCAGTAGTATGGGGAGGGGCCGGGGCGGCACTGAAGCTTTCTTT; CDR3 protein: CASSMGRGRGGTEAFF
CDR3 length: 18; clone size: .; D gene: .; J gene: TRBJ1-3; V gene: TRBV5-1; CDR3 DNA: TGCGCCAGCAGCTTGGTACCCGAAACAGGGTTACAGGGAAACACCATATATTTT; CDR3 protein: CASSLVPETGLQGNTIYF
CDR3 length: 18; clone size: .; D gene: TRBD2; J gene: TRBJ2-3; V gene: TRBV19; CDR3 DNA: TGTGCCAGTAGCTTATTCAAGGGACTAGCGGGAGGTGGAGATACGCAGTATTTT; CDR3 protein: CASSLFKGLAGGGDTQYF
CDR3 length: 14; clone size: .; D gene: TRBD2; J gene: TRBJ2-1; V gene: TRBV9; CDR3 DNA: TGTGCCAGCAGCGTAGGACTAGCGGGAACTGAGCAGTTCTTC; CDR3 protein: CASSVGLAGTEQFF
CDR3 length: 18; clone size: .; D gene: .; J gene: TRBJ2-1; V gene: TRBV11-3; CDR3 DNA: TGTGCCAGCAGCTTGGTTGGACGGGGATTTAGGTCCTACAATGAGCAGTTCTTC; CDR3 protein: CASSLVGRGFRSYNEQFF
CDR3 length: 15; clone size: .; D gene: .; J gene: TRBJ1-2; V gene: TRBV13; CDR3 DNA: TGTGCCAGCAGCTTAGAAGGCGAAGCTAACTATGGCTACACCTTC; CDR3 protein: CASSLEGEANYGYTF
CDR3 length: 13; clone size: .; D gene: .; J gene: TRBJ2-1; V gene: TRBV25-1; CDR3 DNA: TGTGCCAGCAGCCCCGGAGACACTTGGGGGCAGTTCTTC; CDR3 protein: CASSPGDTWGQFF
CDR3 length: 14; clone size: .; D gene: TRBD1; J gene: TRBJ2-7; V gene: TRBV18; CDR3 DNA: TGTGCCAGCTCACCACCCGACAGGGGTTACGAGCAGTACTTC; CDR3 protein: CASSPPDRGYEQYF
CDR3 length: 13; clone size: few; D gene: TRBD1; J gene: TRBJ2-7; V gene: TRBV2; CDR3 DNA: TGTGCCAGCTTGGAGACAGGGTCAGACGAGCAGTACTTC; CDR3 protein: CASLETGSDEQYF
CDR3 length: 15; clone size: .; D gene: .; J gene: TRBJ1-1; V gene: TRBV7-9; CDR3 DNA: TGTGCCAGCAGCCCCACCATGGGGGCTCGCACTGAAGCTTTCTTT; CDR3 protein: CASSPTMGARTEAFF
CDR3 length: 16; clone size: .; D gene: .; J gene: TRBJ2-5; V gene: TRBV5-8; CDR3 DNA: TGTGCCAGCAGCTTTAAAGGTAGCAGGTCCCAAGAGACCCAGTACTTC; CDR3 protein: CASSFKGSRSQETQYF
CDR3 length: 15; clone size: .; D gene: .; J gene: TRBJ1-2; V gene: TRBV28; CDR3 DNA: TGTGCCAGCAGCCCTGTGTCGGTCCCTCCTTATGGCTACACCTTC; CDR3 protein: CASSPVSVPPYGYTF
CDR3 length: 20; clone size: .; D gene: TRBD2; J gene: TRBJ2-7; V gene: TRBV7-3; CDR3 DNA: TGTGCCAGCAGCTTACTGGGGCTAGCGGGAGGGCTAAGGTACCCCTACGAGCAGTACTTC; CDR3 protein: CASSLLGLAGGLRYPYEQYF
CDR3 length: 15; clone size: .; D gene: .; J gene: TRBJ2-1; V gene: TRBV4-3; CDR3 DNA: TGCGCCAGCAGCCAATACCGTAACGCCTACAATGAGCAGTTCTTC; CDR3 protein: CASSQYRNAYNEQFF
CDR3 length: 15; clone size: .; D gene: .; J gene: TRBJ1-1; V gene: TRBV14; CDR3 DNA: TGTGCCAGCAGCCAAGCGATGGTCTTGGGCACTGAAGCTTTCTTT; CDR3 protein: CASSQAMVLGTEAFF
CDR3 length: 14; clone size: .; D gene: .; J gene: TRBJ2-3; V gene: TRBV27; CDR3 DNA: TGTGCCAGCAGTTTAATTGCGGGCACAGATACGCAGTATTTT; CDR3 protein: CASSLIAGTDTQYF
CDR3 length: 13; clone size: .; D gene: .; J gene: TRBJ1-3; V gene: TRBV21-1; CDR3 DNA: TGTGCCAGCACTATGAGCTCTGGAAACACCATATATTTT; CDR3 protein: CASTMSSGNTIYF
CDR3 length: 16; clone size: .; D gene: .; J gene: TRBJ2-3; V gene: TRBV11-1; CDR3 DNA: TGTGCCAGCACCCTAGCGCCCAGGGAGGGCACAGATACGCAGTATTTT; CDR3 protein: CASTLAPREGTDTQYF
CDR3 length: 14; clone size: .; D gene: .; J gene: TRBJ2-7; V gene: TRBV2; CDR3 DNA: TGTGCCAGCAGTGAACGAGACCAGTACTACGAGCAGTACTTC; CDR3 protein: CASSERDQYYEQYF
CDR3 length: 11; clone size: .; D gene: TRBD1; J gene: TRBJ1-2; V gene: TRBV9; CDR3 DNA: TGTGCCAGCAGTACAGGGGATGGCTACACCTTC; CDR3 protein: CASSTGDGYTF
CDR3 length: 13; clone size: .; D gene: .; J gene: TRBJ1-6; V gene: TRBV28; CDR3 DNA: TGTGCCAGCAGGTCGTACGGGGAGGGGGCCCTCCACTTT; CDR3 protein: CASRSYGEGALHF
CDR3 length: 16; clone size: .; D gene: TRBD1; J gene: TRBJ1-2; V gene: TRBV9; CDR3 DNA: TGTGCCAGCAGCCACCCCCGACAGGGACCTAACTATGGCTACACCTTC; CDR3 protein: CASSHPRQGPNYGYTF
CDR3 length: 14; clone size: .; D gene: .; J gene: TRBJ2-7; V gene: TRBV10-3; CDR3 DNA: TGTGCCATCAGTGAGGACAGGGAGGTCTACGAGCAGTACTTC; CDR3 protein: CAISEDREVYEQYF
CDR3 length: 13; clone size: .; D gene: .; J gene: TRBJ2-1; V gene: TRBV9; CDR3 DNA: TGTGCCAGCAGCGTCGACTTCTACAATGAGCAGTTCTTC; CDR3 protein: CASSVDFYNEQFF